The 10 T cell receptor beta chains in this list originate from one sample, sequenced in a study of human T cells and chemical hapten exposure (dated by TCRdb to about 2021). The time point label for this specimen denotes: pre-sensitization, week 0. Reading the label with the study, this specimen's treatment or condition is: therapeutic diphenylcyclopropenone sensitization with weekly scalp DPC. Libraries were made using RACE. The sample was run on a NextSeq 500. TCRdb itself trimmed the public reads at Q25 with fastp, ran MiXCR and retained productive beta chains. Every entry covers one CDR3 protein and lists the most common genes and DNA from its rows. In this sample the table shows more than 80,000 distinct CDR3 sequences, about 10% of which occur a single time. The ten largest make up about 3% of the sample. The starting material was whole blood, obtained in connection with sensitization to the hapten diphenylcyclopropenone (DPC). The source of these receptors is a woman aged 55-69 years with alopecia areata. Some clones in this sample may be carry-over from other donors' samples.

This chain uses TRBV6-2 or TRBV6-3 with TRBJ2-3; TRBD2 matches at 7 bases. Losses at the gene ends were 4 bases for V and 0 bases for J; bases not matched to a gene: 4. The CDR3 length is 15 residues. The germline V gene encodes CDR1 MNHEY and CDR2 SVGEGT. CDR3 in amino acids: CASSSTSFSTDTQYF. DNA for the CDR3: TGTGCCAGCAGTTCGACTAGCTTTAGCACAGATACGCAGTATTTT.

In the case of this clonotype: One base away lies a much larger clone, so this may be a sequencing read error. The chain is built from TRBV5-1 and TRBJ1-5; D gene uncertain. This CDR3 is built from 13 residues. Germline V gives CDR1 SGHRS, CDR2 YFSETQ. The CDR3 bases are TGCGCCACCAGCTTTAGTCCAAATCAGCCCCAGCATTTT. Translation: CATSFSPNQPQHF.

There are a few counts of this clonotype. The genes are TRBV29-1 and TRBJ2-1; 7 nucleotides agree with TRBD1. The CDR3 runs to 11 residues. V lost 7 bases to trimming and J lost 9 bases; unmatched junction nucleotides: 6. Per germline, CDR1 SQVTM and CDR2 ANQGSEA. The CDR3: CSAYTGVEQFF. For the CDR3, the DNA is TGCAGCGCATATACAGGGGTTGAGCAGTTCTTC.

This clonotype was observed a handful of times. The V and J genes are TRBV9 and TRBJ2-6; D ambiguous. With 0 bases removed from V and 4 bases from J, the gap between germline ends came to 5 bases. Germline V gives CDR1 SGDLS, CDR2 YYNGEE. The CDR3 extends over 14 amino acids. DNA for the CDR3: TGTGCCAGCAGCGTAGGGCTCGGGGCCAACGTCCTGACTTTC. Translation: CASSVGLGANVLTF.

About this clonotype: This may come from a read error, since a much larger clone is one base off. The chain couples TRBV6-5 to TRBJ2-7, with TRBD1 matching over 9 bases. The CDR3 has 16 residues. Looked up from germline, CDR1 is MNHEY and CDR2 is SVGAGI. V gave up 6 bases and J gave up 0 bases; unmatched junction bases: 9. Here the CDR3 DNA reads TGTGCCAGCAGAACCCGGACAGGGGTCGCCTCCTACGAGCAGTACTTC. The encoded protein is CASRTRTGVASYEQYF.

This clonotype came up a few times. The chain employs TRBV7-6 and TRBJ2-1, with 10 nucleotides matching TRBD2. V shed 2 bases, J shed 8 bases, and the junction held 15 bases outside the gene matches. The CDR3 covers 18 residues. Germline V gives CDR1 SGHVS, CDR2 FNYEAQ. The DNA of the CDR3 is TGTGCCAGCAGCTTAATTGGGCGGAGCGGGGGGGCGCCGGATGAGCAGTTCTTC. Protein sequence: CASSLIGRSGGAPDEQFF.

V gene TRBV5-1 combines with J gene TRBJ1-1; the match to TRBD1 covers 7 bases. This CDR3 comprises 13 residues. Unmatched junction bases numbered 6, after V lost 3 bases and J lost 7 bases. The germline V gene has CDR1 SGHRS and CDR2 YFSETQ. CDR3 sequence (DNA): TGCGCCAGCAGCTCCCAACAGGGGAATGAAGCTTTCTTT. Protein sequence: CASSSQQGNEAFF.

This clonotype was found many times. The rearrangement joins TRBV20-1 to TRBJ1-4, with D unresolved. Germline V gene data show CDR1 as DFQATT and CDR2 as SNEGSKA (reference sequence). Trimming removed 3 bases at V and 0 bases at J, with 8 bases between. This CDR3 has 14 residues. Written as DNA, the CDR3 is TGCAGTGCTAGGGGGTATGCAACTAATGAAAAACTGTTTTTT. Protein sequence: CSARGYATNEKLFF.

This clonotype occurred a few times. The chain is built from TRBV20-1 and TRBJ2-1, with 14 positions matching TRBD2. The CDR3 is made up of 18 amino acids. With V trimmed by 1 base and J by 9 bases, 14 bases remained unmatched. Per the germline V gene, CDR1 is DFQATT and CDR2 is SNEGSKA (reference sequence). The chain's CDR3 is CSARAPRGTSGGFPEQFF. CDR3 DNA sequence: TGCAGTGCTAGAGCCCCCCGCGGGACTAGCGGGGGCTTTCCTGAGCAGTTCTTC.

The table lists this clonotype with many counts. This chain links TRBV12-3 or TRBV12-4 with TRBJ1-3; D gene unclear. V lost 1 base to trimming and J lost 2 bases, with 12 bases between them. The CDR3 length is 16 residues. CDR3 residues: CASSLGGIRTGNTIYF. The CDR3, as DNA: TGTGCCAGCAGTTTAGGAGGGATAAGAACTGGAAACACCATATATTTT.